Presented here are 8 T cell receptor beta chains from one specimen sequenced in a study of control samples from healthy donors and cancer patients. Only in-frame clones appear in the TCRdb table, and some are missing; sequencing was by immunoSEQ multiplex PCR. The data contain 100,000 to 150,000 clones, just under 90% of them singletons. Sequencing was performed on blood. The receptors stem from a young man in good health.

The chain recombines TRBV2 with TRBJ1-6; maybe TRBD1 (5 bases). The CDR3 extends over 14 amino acids. Per the germline V gene, CDR1 is SNHLY and CDR2 is FYNNEI. Trimming stripped 5 bases from V and 7 bases from J, with 12 bases between. The CDR3 loop reads CASSSDTANSPLHF. In nucleotides, the CDR3 is TGTGCCAGCAGTTCGGACACCGCAAATTCACCCCTCCACTTT.

The gene calls are TRBV10-3 and TRBJ2-7, with 9 positions matching TRBD1. Germline CDR1 reads ENHRY; CDR2 reads SYGVKD. The trim removed 4 bases at V and 5 bases at J, leaving 3 bases unmatched. CDR3 length equals 13 residues. In nucleotides, the CDR3 is TGTGCCATCAGTGTCCGGGACAGGGACGAGCAGTACTTC. This encodes CAISVRDRDEQYF.

J is TRBJ1-1 and V is TRBV5-1; no definite D call. From germline, CDR1 is SGHRS and CDR2 YFSETQ. The CDR3 runs 13 residues. Trimming shortened V by 0 bases and J by 4 bases, and 7 bases separated the two germline ends. CDR3 sequence reads: CASSLGWGTEAFF. In DNA form, the CDR3 reads TGCGCCAGCAGCTTGGGGTGGGGCACTGAAGCTTTCTTT.

CDR3 bases: TGTGCCAGCAGCCAAGGCCAGGGGTTTTTTGGAAACACCATATATTTT. Encoded protein: CASSQGQGFFGNTIYF. The rearrangement links TRBV3-1 (or the pseudogene TRBV3-2) to TRBJ1-3; D may be TRBD1 (6 bases). The CDR3 totals 16 residues. Deletions cut 1 base from V and 3 bases from J, with 13 bases between. Germline CDR1 is LGHDT and CDR2 is YNNKEL (reference sequence).

CDR3: CASGRASSSYNSPLHF. CDR3 DNA sequence: TGTGCCAGCGGACGGGCCTCGAGCTCCTATAATTCACCCCTCCACTTT. The V and J genes are TRBV6-6 and TRBJ1-6; D remains unclear. This CDR3 contains 16 residues. V shed 8 bases and J shed 0 bases, with 14 bases lying between them. CDR1 and CDR2 (germline): MNHNY, SVGAGI (reference sequence).

Only one count was recorded for this clone. The J gene is TRBJ2-3, the V gene TRBV7-2; D is unclear. The CDR3 loop spans 14 amino acids. V was trimmed by 3 bases and J by 2 bases, leaving 9 bases between them. Germline CDR1 is SGHTA and CDR2 is FQGNSA. CDR3 loop: CASSFWQTTDTQYF. In DNA form, the CDR3 reads TGTGCCAGCAGCTTTTGGCAGACCACAGATACGCAGTATTTT.

The chain employs TRBV18 and TRBJ2-7; D tentatively reads TRBD1 or TRBD2 (5 bases each). The CDR3 length is 14 residues. Germline V gene lookup returns CDR1 KGHSH and CDR2 LQKENI. V lost 5 bases to trimming and J lost 3 bases, with 14 bases between them. The CDR3 nucleotides are TGTGCCAGCTCAACCGGGACCTTAAACTACGAGCAGTACGTC. Encoded protein: CASSTGTLNYEQYV.

This sequence joins TRBV29-1 and TRBJ1-2; maybe TRBD1 (5 bases). The V and J ends lost 7 bases and 1 base respectively, with 16 bases between them. In germline, CDR1 is SQVTM, CDR2 ANQGSEA. CDR3 size: 14 residues. The CDR3 loop is CSGWGLSNNYGYTF. As DNA, the CDR3 is TGCAGCGGCTGGGGGTTATCTAATAACTATGGCTACACCTTC.